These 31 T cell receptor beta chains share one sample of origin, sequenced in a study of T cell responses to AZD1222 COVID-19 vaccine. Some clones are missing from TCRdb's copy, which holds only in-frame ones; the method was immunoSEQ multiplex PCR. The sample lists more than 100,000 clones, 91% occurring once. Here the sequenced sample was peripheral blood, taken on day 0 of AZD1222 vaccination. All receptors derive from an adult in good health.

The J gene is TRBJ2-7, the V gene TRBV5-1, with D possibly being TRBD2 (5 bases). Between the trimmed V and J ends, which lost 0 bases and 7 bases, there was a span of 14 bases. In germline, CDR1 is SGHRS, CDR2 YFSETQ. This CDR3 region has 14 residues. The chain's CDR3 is CASSLASLAGEQYF. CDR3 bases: TGCGCCAGCAGCTTGGCATCCCTAGCCGGGGAGCAGTACTTC.

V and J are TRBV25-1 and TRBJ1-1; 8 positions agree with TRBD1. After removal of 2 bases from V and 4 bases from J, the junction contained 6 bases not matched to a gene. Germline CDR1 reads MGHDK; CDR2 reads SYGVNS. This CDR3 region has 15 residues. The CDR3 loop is CASSEPRTGSTEAFF. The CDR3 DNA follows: TGTGCCAGCAGTGAACCCAGGACAGGGAGCACTGAAGCTTTCTTT.

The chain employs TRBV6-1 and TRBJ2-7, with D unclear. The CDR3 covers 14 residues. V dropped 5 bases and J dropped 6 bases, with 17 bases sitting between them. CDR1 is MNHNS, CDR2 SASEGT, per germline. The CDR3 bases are TGTGCCAGCAGTCGCTCGACGGTGTTGCGCGAGCAGTACTTC. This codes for CASSRSTVLREQYF.

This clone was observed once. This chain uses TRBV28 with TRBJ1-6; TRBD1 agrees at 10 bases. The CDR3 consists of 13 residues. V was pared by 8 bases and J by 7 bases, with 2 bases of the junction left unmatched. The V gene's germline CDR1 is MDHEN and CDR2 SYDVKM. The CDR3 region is CASVDRGNSPLHF. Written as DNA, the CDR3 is TGTGCCAGCGTGGACAGGGGGAATTCACCCCTCCACTTT.

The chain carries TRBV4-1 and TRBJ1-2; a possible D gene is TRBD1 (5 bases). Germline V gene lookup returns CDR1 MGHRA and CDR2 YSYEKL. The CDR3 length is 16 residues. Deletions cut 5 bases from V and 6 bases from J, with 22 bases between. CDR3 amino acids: CASSIRSGPGTDGYTF. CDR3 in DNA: TGCGCCAGCAGCATTCGAAGTGGGCCCGGGACTGATGGCTACACCTTC.

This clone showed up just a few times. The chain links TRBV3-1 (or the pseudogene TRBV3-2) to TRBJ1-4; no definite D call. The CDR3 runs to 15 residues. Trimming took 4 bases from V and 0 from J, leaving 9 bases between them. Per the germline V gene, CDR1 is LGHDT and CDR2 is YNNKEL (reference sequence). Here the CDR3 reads CASSPYLATNEKLFF. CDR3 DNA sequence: TGTGCCAGCAGCCCCTACCTTGCAACTAATGAAAAACTGTTTTTT.

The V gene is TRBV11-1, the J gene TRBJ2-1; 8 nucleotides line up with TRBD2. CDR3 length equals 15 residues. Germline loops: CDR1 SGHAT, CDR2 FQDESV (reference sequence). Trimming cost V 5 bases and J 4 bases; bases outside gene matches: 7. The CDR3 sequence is CASSPGGGRYNEQFF. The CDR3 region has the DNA TGTGCCAGCAGCCCGGGTGGCGGGAGGTACAATGAGCAGTTCTTC.

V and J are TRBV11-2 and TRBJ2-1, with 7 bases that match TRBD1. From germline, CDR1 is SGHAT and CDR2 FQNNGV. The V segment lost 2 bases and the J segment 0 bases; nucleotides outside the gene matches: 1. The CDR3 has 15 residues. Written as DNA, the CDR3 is TGTGCCAGCAGCTTATCAGGGGGCTCCTACAATGAGCAGTTCTTC. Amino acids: CASSLSGGSYNEQFF.

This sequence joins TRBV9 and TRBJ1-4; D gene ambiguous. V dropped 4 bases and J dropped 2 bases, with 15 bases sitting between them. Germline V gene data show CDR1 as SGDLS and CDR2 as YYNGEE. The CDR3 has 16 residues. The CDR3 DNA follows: TGTGCCAGCAGCCCCAGTATACCCGCGACTAATGAAAAACTGTTTTTT. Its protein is CASSPSIPATNEKLFF. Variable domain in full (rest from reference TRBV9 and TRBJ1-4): DSGVTQTPKHLITATGQRVTLRCSPRSGDLSVYWYQQSLDQGLQFLIQYYNGEERAKGNILERFSAQQFPDLHSELNLSSLELGDSALYFCASSPSIPATNEKLFFGSGTQLSVL.

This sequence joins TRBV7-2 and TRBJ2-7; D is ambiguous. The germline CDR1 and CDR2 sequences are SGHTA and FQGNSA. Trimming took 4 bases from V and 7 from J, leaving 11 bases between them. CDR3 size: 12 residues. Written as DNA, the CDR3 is TGTGCCAGCAGCTCTCTCCTCGGGGAGCAGTACTTC. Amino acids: CASSSLLGEQYF.

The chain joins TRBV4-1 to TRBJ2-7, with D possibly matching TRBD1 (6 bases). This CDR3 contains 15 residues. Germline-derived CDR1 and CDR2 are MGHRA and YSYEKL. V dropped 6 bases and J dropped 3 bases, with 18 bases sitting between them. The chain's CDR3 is CASSLKAGDIYEQYF. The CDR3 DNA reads TGCGCCAGCAGTCTCAAGGCCGGGGACATCTACGAGCAGTACTTC.

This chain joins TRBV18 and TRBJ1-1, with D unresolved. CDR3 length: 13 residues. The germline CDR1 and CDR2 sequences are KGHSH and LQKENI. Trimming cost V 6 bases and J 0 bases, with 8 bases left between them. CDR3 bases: TGTGCCAGCTCCTCTAGGGTGAACACTGAAGCTTTCTTT. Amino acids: CASSSRVNTEAFF.

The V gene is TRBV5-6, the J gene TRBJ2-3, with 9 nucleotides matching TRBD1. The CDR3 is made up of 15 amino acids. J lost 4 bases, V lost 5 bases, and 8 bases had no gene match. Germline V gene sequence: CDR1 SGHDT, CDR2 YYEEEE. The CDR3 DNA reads TGTGCCAGCAGGCCACAGGGGGCGAGTGCAGATACGCAGTATTTT. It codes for CASRPQGASADTQYF.

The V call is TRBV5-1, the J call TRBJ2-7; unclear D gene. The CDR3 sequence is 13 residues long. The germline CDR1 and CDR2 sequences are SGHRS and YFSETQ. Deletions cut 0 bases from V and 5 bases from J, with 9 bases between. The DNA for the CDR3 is TGCGCCAGCAGCTTGGGGGCCAGCGACGAGCAGTACTTC. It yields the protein CASSLGASDEQYF.

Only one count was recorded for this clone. The CDR3 reads CAISGGAGGYTF. The CDR3 DNA sequence: TGTGCCATCAGTGGGGGCGCCGGCGGCTACACCTTC. This chain joins TRBV10-3 and TRBJ1-2; the D gene is possibly TRBD1 (5 bases). The ends were cut back, 4 bases at V and 8 bases at J, with 11 bases in the middle. The CDR3 extends over 12 amino acids. Germline V gene data show CDR1 as ENHRY and CDR2 as SYGVKD.

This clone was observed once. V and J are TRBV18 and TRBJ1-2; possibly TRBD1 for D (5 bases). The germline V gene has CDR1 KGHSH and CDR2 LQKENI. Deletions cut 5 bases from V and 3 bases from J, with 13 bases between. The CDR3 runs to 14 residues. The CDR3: CASSTDRDDYGYTF. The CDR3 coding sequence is TGTGCCAGCTCAACCGACCGGGACGACTATGGCTACACCTTC.

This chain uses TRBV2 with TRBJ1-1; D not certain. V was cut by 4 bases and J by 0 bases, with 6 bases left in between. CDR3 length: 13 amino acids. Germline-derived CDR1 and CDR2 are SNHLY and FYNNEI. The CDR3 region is CASSVFMNTEAFF. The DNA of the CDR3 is TGTGCCAGCAGTGTGTTCATGAACACTGAAGCTTTCTTT.

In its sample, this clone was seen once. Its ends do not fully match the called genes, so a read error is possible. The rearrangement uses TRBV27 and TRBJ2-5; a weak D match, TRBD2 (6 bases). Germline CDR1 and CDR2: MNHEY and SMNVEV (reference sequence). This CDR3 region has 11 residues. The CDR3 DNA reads TGTGCCAGCAGTTGGGCGACTAGACTACACTTC. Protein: CASSWATRLHF.

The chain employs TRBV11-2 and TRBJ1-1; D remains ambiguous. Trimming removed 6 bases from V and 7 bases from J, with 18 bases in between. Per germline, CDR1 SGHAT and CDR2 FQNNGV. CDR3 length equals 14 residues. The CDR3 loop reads CASSHRTEFNEAFF. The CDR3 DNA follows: TGTGCCAGCAGTCACCGAACGGAGTTCAATGAAGCTTTCTTT.

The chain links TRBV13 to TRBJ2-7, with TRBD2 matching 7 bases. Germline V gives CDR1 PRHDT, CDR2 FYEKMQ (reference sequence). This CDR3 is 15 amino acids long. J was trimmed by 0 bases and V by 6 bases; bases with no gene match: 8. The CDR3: CASRIVAGRSYEQYF. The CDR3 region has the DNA TGTGCCAGCAGGATAGTAGCGGGTCGCTCCTACGAGCAGTACTTC.

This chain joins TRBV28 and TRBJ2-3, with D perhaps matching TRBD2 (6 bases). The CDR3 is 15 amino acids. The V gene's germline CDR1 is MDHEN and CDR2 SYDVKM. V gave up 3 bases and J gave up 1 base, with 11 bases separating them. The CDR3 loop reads CASSFMREGTDTQYF. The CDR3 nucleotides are TGTGCCAGCAGTTTCATGAGGGAGGGCACAGATACGCAGTATTTT. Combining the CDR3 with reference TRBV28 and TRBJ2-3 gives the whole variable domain DVKVTQSSRYLVKRTGEKVFLECVQDMDHENMFWYRQDPGLGLRLIYFSYDVKMKEKGDIPEGYSVSREKKERFSLILESASTNQTSMYLCASSFMREGTDTQYFGPGTRLTVL.

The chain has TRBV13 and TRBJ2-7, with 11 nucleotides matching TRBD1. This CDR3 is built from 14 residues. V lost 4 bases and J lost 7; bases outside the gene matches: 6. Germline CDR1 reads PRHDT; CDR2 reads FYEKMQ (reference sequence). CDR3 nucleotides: TGTGCCAGCAGCTCAGGACAGGGGGCGCGGGAGCAGTACTTC. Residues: CASSSGQGAREQYF.

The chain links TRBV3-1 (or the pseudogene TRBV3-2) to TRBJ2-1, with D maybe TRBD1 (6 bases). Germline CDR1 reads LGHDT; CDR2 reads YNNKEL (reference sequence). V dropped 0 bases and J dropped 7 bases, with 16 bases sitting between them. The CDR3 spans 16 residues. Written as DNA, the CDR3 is TGTGCCAGCAGCCAAGATGTACCAGGGGAATCAAATGAGCAGTTCTTC. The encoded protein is CASSQDVPGESNEQFF.

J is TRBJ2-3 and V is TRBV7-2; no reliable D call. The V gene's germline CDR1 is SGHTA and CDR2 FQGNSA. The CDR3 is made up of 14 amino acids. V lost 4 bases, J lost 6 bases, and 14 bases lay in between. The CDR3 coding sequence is TGTGCCAGCAGCTATCAAGCCGCGGAGGATACGCAGTATTTT. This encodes CASSYQAAEDTQYF.

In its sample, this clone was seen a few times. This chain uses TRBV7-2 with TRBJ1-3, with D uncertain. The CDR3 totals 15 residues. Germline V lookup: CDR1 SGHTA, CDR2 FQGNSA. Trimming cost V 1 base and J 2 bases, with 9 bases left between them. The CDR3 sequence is CASSLGGVTGNTIYF. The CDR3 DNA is TGTGCCAGCAGCTTAGGCGGGGTCACTGGAAACACCATATATTTT.

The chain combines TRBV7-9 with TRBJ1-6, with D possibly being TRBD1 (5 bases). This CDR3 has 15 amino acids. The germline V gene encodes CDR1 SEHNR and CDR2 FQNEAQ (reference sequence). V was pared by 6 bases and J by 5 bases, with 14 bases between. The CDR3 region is CASSPRGANNSPLHF. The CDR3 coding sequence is TGTGCCAGCAGTCCCCGCGGGGCAAATAATTCACCCCTCCACTTT.

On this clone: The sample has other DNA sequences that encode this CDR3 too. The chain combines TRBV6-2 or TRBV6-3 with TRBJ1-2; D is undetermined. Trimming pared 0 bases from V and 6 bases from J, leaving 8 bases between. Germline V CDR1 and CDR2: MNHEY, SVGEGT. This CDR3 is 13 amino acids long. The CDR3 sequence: CASSYSLRDGYTF. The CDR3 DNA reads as TGTGCCAGCAGTTACTCGCTCAGAGATGGCTACACCTTC.

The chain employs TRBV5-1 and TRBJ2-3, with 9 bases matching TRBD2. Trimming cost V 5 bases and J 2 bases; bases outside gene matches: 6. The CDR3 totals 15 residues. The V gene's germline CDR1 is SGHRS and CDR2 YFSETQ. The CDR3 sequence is CASRRQREVTDTQYF. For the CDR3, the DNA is TGCGCCAGCAGACGACAGCGGGAGGTCACAGATACGCAGTATTTT.

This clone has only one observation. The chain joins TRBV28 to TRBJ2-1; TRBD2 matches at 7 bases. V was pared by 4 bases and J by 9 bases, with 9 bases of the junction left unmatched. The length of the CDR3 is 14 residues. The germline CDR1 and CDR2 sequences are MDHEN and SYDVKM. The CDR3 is CASSSLPGGGEQFF. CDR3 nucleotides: TGTGCCAGCAGTTCGCTACCTGGGGGGGGTGAGCAGTTCTTC.

CDR3 amino acids: CASSLGGNGYTF. In nucleotides, the CDR3 is TGTGCCAGCAGCTTAGGGGGGAACGGCTACACCTTC. The chain joins TRBV7-3 to TRBJ1-2, with D perhaps TRBD1 (5 bases). Trimming shortened V by 2 bases and J by 8 bases, and 9 bases separated the two germline ends. The CDR3 spans 12 residues. The V gene's germline CDR1 is SGHTA and CDR2 FQGTGA.

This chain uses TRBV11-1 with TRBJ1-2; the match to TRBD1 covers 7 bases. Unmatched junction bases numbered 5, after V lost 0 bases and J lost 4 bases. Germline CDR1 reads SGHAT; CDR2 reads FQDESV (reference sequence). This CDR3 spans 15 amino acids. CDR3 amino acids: CASSLAGGTAYGYTF. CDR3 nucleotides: TGTGCCAGCAGCTTAGCTGGGGGGACAGCCTATGGCTACACCTTC.